Sequencing of this T cell receptor beta chain was carried out in a study of spatial heterogeneity in lung cancer. Study-wide points: Tumor mutation counts were tracked by expanded intratumoral alpha and beta TCR counts.

TCRdb analysed the 5' RACE reads with MiXCR anew, one entry per CDR3 protein. The sample lists over 15,000 distinct CDR3 sequences, roughly 6.2% occurring once. Time point noted: sample taken at primary tumor resection. A total of some 70 untreated early-stage non-small cell lung cancer patients served as donors. Whole RNA came from tumor, nontumor lung or frozen PBMC and was sequenced without being sorted. The CDR3 has 16 residues. The V end was cut by 5 bases, the J end by 3 bases, with 16 bases between. CDR1 and CDR2 (germline): MNHEY, SMNVEV (reference sequence). This clonotype occurred a few times. Antigen specificity is unknown.

The J gene is TRBJ2-2, the V gene TRBV27; D gene unclear. This TCR came from a male donor with early-stage non-small cell lung cancer. Sequenced material: lung tumor tissue, taken at surgery. The CDR3 nucleotides read TGTGCCAGCAGTCCACCCCTTCCCTATGACACCGGGGAGCTGTTTTTT. Its protein product is CASSPPLPYDTGELFF.